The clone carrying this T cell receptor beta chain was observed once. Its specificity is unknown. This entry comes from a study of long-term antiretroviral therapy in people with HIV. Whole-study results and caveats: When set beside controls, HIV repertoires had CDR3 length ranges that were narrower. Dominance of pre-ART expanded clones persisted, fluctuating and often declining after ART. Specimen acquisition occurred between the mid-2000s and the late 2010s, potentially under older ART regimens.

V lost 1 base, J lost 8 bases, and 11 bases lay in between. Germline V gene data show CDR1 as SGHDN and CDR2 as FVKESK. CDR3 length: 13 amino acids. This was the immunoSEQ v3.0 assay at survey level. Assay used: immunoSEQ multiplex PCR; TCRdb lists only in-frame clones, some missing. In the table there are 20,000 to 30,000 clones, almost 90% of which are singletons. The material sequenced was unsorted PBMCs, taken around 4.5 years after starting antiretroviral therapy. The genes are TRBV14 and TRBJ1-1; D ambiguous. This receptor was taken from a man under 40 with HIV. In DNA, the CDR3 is TGTGCCAGCAGCCAAGTTGTTGGTGGAGAAGCTTTCTTT. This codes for CASSQVVGGEAFF.